A selection of T cell receptor beta chains follows, all from one sample in a study of PD-1 blockade in classical Hodgkin lymphoma. TCRdb's table, derived via immunoSEQ multiplex PCR, lists solely in-frame clones and lacks some. Of 25,000 to 35,000 clones in the sample, about four fifths are singletons; the top ten hold 0.5% to 0.65%. The sample here was CD4+ T cells from blood, taken before the fourth cycle of nivolumab. The receptors come from a human donor with classical Hodgkin lymphoma. Each CDR3 is given with its conserved first and last residue. D genes are given only for firm matches. Clone size, where shown, is once, few, many, or a class for clones that have expanded.

clone_size	v_call	j_call	d_call	cdr3_aa	cdr3_nt
NA	TRBV5-1	TRBJ2-5	NA	CASSLGPLGTQYF	TGCGCCAGCAGCTTGGGGCCGCTAGGGACCCAGTACTTC
NA	TRBV5-1	TRBJ1-4	TRBD1	CASSATGTGNEKLFF	TGCGCCAGCAGCGCGACCGGGACAGGGAATGAAAAACTGTTTTTT
NA	TRBV5-1	TRBJ2-5	NA	CASSLRRDKHQETQYF	TGCGCCAGCAGCTTGCGCCGGGACAAACACCAAGAGACCCAGTACTTC
NA	TRBV6-4	TRBJ1-5	NA	CASIRRQPQHF	TGTGCCAGCATCAGGCGGCAGCCCCAGCATTTT
NA	TRBV18	TRBJ2-2	NA	CATPEGSPAGELFF	TGTGCCACCCCAGAAGGGTCCCCGGCCGGGGAGCTGTTTTTT
once	TRBV6-1	TRBJ2-5	NA	CASHPTLAIQETQYF	TGTGCCAGCCATCCCACCTTAGCAATACAAGAGACCCAGTACTTC
once	TRBV7-8	TRBJ2-6	NA	CASSLVSGANVLTF	TGTGCCAGCAGCTTAGTCTCCGGGGCCAACGTCCTGACTTTC
NA	TRBV27	TRBJ2-5	NA	CASSLSAQGFGKTQYF	TGTGCCAGCAGTTTATCTGCCCAGGGGTTCGGAAAGACCCAGTACTTC
once	TRBV20-1	TRBJ1-1	NA	CSARVNTEAFF	TGCAGTGCTAGGGTGAACACTGAAGCTTTCTTT
NA	TRBV6-1	TRBJ2-2	NA	CASSELSAGARGPNTGELFF	TGTGCCAGCAGTGAATTGTCTGCGGGTGCGCGGGGACCGAACACCGGGGAGCTGTTTTTT
NA	TRBV6-6	TRBJ1-1	NA	CASSESGVASNTEAFF	TGTGCCAGCAGCGAATCTGGTGTAGCGAGTAACACTGAAGCTTTCTTT
NA	TRBV13	TRBJ2-7	NA	CASSLAQGLYEQYF	TGTGCCAGCAGCTTAGCACAGGGATTATACGAGCAGTACTTC
NA	TRBV7-9	TRBJ2-5	NA	CASSFSTLQETQYF	TGTGCCAGCAGCTTCTCTACCCTGCAAGAGACCCAGTACTTC
NA	TRBV5-1	TRBJ2-1	NA	CASSGTGYNEQFF	TGCGCCAGCTCCGGGACTGGCTACAATGAGCAGTTCTTC